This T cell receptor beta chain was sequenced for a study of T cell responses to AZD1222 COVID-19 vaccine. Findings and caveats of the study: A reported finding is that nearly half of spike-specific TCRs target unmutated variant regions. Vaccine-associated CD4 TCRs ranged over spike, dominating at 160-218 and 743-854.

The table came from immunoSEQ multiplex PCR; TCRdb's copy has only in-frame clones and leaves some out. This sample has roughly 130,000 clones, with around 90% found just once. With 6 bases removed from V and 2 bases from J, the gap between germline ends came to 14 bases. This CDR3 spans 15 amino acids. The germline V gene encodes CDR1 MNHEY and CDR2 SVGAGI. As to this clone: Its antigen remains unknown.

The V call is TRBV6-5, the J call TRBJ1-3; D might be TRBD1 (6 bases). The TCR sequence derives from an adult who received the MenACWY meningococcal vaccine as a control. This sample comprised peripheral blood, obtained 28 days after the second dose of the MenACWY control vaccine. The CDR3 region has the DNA TGTGCCAGCAGGCCCGTAAGGGACACTGGAAACACCATATATTTT. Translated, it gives CASRPVRDTGNTIYF.